This T cell receptor (beta chain) derives from a study of T cells after posttransplantation cyclophosphamide. Broader study findings: After PTCy, TRB diversity resembled that of CNI/methotrexate controls. Donor-recipient repertoire similarity was low at 1-2 months, rising over year one. Skin or GI-infiltrating T cells shared few TRB sequences with blood.

Cyclophosphamide on days +3 and +4 followed busulfan-fludarabine conditioning and a marrow graft. Remarks on this clone: Its antigen is not identified.

Germline loops: CDR1 SEHNR, CDR2 FQNEAQ (reference sequence). V shed 5 bases, J shed 0 bases, and the junction held 4 bases outside the gene matches. This CDR3 is 15 amino acids long. The repertoire was sequenced with immunoSEQ multiplex PCR; TCRdb's copy has only in-frame clones and lacks some. The sample includes about 40,000 clones, around 90% of them seen just once. V and J are TRBV7-9 and TRBJ2-3; 8 bases align to TRBD1. The specimen comprised PBMCs, sampled roughly 59 days after allogeneic stem cell transplant with posttransplant cyclophosphamide. This TCR derives from a male patient aged 55 to 70 who received an allogeneic stem cell transplant from a related donor and was CMV-positive. Some T cells may be supplied by the graft donor. The DNA for the CDR3 is TGTGCCAGCAGCAGCAGGGGGCAGAGCACAGATACGCAGTATTTT. Translating it yields CASSSRGQSTDTQYF.